The rows below give T cell receptor beta chains drawn from one sample of a study of blood T cell repertoires in COVID-19. Repertoires were generated with immunoSEQ multiplex PCR, while TCRdb's copy carries only in-frame clones and drops some. The table shows over 85,000 clones, with 85% occurring only once. Input material: peripheral blood. All receptors come from a man older than 75 with acute or convalescent COVID-19. Both conserved end residues are part of each CDR3. D genes are given only for firm matches. A clone size is listed for some rows: how often the clone was seen (once, few, many), or a class if it is expanded.

j_call,v_call,d_call,clone_size,cdr3_nt,cdr3_aa
TRBJ2-2,TRBV30,TRBD1,.,TGTGCCTGGAGAGCAGGGGGCGCAGACACCGGGGAGCTGTTTTTT,CAWRAGGADTGELFF
TRBJ1-2,TRBV28,.,.,TGTGCCAGTAGGACAGACCATAAACCTAATGGCTACACCTTC,CASRTDHKPNGYTF
TRBJ1-2,TRBV10-3,.,.,TGTGCCATCAGTGAGCCAGAAACGGGCTATGGCTACACCTTC,CAISEPETGYGYTF
TRBJ2-1,TRBV21-1,.,.,TGTGCCAGCAGCAAAAGGTGGCAGGGTAAATTCGATGAGCAGTTCTTC,CASSKRWQGKFDEQFF
TRBJ1-5,TRBV6-5,.,.,TGTGCCAGCAGTTATTACCCGGCAGGGGGCAATCAGCCCCAGCATTTT,CASSYYPAGGNQPQHF
TRBJ1-5,TRBV2,TRBD1,.,TGTGCCAGCAGTGAAGCGGGACAGGGGGGCAATCAGCCCCAGCATTTT,CASSEAGQGGNQPQHF
TRBJ1-1,TRBV28,.,.,TGTGCCAGCACCAACGCAGGAACAGGTCGGGCTTTCTTT,CASTNAGTGRAFF
TRBJ2-5,TRBV9,.,.,TGTGCCAGCAGCGTTGGTGGAGGTCGGGAGACCCAGTACTTC,CASSVGGGRETQYF
TRBJ1-3,TRBV5-1,.,.,TGCGCCAGCAGCTTTGCCGGTAGCTCTGGAAACACCATATATTTT,CASSFAGSSGNTIYF
TRBJ1-4,TRBV28,.,.,TGTGCCAGCAGCATTACAGGGTTGAGGGCAACTAATGAAAAACTGTTTTTT,CASSITGLRATNEKLFF
TRBJ2-4,TRBV9,TRBD2,.,TGTGCCAGCAGCGTAGAAGCGGGAGGGCCGGCCAAAAACATTCAGTACTTC,CASSVEAGGPAKNIQYF
TRBJ1-2,TRBV29-1,TRBD1,.,TGCAGCGTTGAGGAGGGGGCTGCTGGCTACACCTTC,CSVEEGAAGYTF
TRBJ2-7,TRBV19,TRBD1,.,TGTGCCAGTAGTGTAGGCCGGACAGGGGGCGAGCAGTACTTC,CASSVGRTGGEQYF
TRBJ1-1,TRBV28,.,.,TGTGCCAGCAGCGGGGAGGGGACTGGCCGGAGGAAAGCTTTCTTT,CASSGEGTGRRKAFF
TRBJ1-5,TRBV30,.,.,TGTGCCTGGAGCCCCAGGACACCTAGCAATCAGCCCCAGCATTTT,CAWSPRTPSNQPQHF
TRBJ1-2,TRBV29-1,.,once,TGCAGCGTTGCAGGGACTCGTATCAGCAAAGCCTATGGCTACACCTTC,CSVAGTRISKAYGYTF
TRBJ1-4,TRBV18,.,few,TGTGCCAGCTCAACGACACCGAATAATGAAAAACTGTTTTTT,CASSTTPNNEKLFF
TRBJ1-5,TRBV7-2,.,.,TGTGCCAGCAGCCATCCCCAGGGACCCCAGCATTTT,CASSHPQGPQHF
TRBJ1-6,TRBV3-1/TRBV3-2,TRBD1,once,TGTGCCAGCAGCCCCGCCAGGGGGAATTCACCCCTCCACTTT,CASSPARGNSPLHF
TRBJ1-1,TRBV3-1/TRBV3-2,TRBD1,once,TGTGCCAGCAGCCTCGGACAGGGCTCATTCCTCACTGAAGCTTTCTTT,CASSLGQGSFLTEAFF
TRBJ1-5,TRBV19,.,.,TGTGCCAGTAGTATAGTAGGGGGTCAGCCCCAGCATTTT,CASSIVGGQPQHF
TRBJ2-2,TRBV5-1,.,.,TGCGCCAGCAGCGTAAGCAGCGCGAACACCGGGGAGCTGTTTTTT,CASSVSSANTGELFF
TRBJ1-4,TRBV7-2,.,.,TGTGCCAGCAGCCTCCCTAATGAAAAACTGTTTTTT,CASSLPNEKLFF
TRBJ2-2,TRBV6-4,TRBD2,few,TGTGCCAGCAGTGACTCGCTAGCGGGATGGTCCACCGGGGAGCTGTTTTTT,CASSDSLAGWSTGELFF
TRBJ1-1,TRBV2,TRBD1,once,TGTGCCAGCAGTGTCGAAGGGGGCAACACTGAAGCTTTCTTT,CASSVEGGNTEAFF
TRBJ2-2,TRBV18,.,.,TGTGCCAGCTCACCAGGAGGCACCGGGGAGCTGTTTTTT,CASSPGGTGELFF
TRBJ1-5,TRBV2,TRBD1,.,TGTGCCAGCAGCGCAGACAGGGGTAATCAGCCCCAGCATTTT,CASSADRGNQPQHF
TRBJ2-1,TRBV5-1,TRBD2,once,TGCGCCAGCAGCTCGGGACTAGCGGGAGCATACAATGAGCAGTTCTTC,CASSSGLAGAYNEQFF
TRBJ1-1,TRBV6-5,.,.,TGTGCCAGCAGTAAGGGGTGGAGCACTGAAGCTTTCTTT,CASSKGWSTEAFF
TRBJ2-2,TRBV7-3,TRBD1,.,TGTGCCAGCAGCGGAGGCTCGGGACAGGGATCCGGGGAGCTGTTTTTT,CASSGGSGQGSGELFF
TRBJ1-1,TRBV6-5,.,.,TGTGCCAGCAAGAACTGGGATTCAGGGACTGAAGCTTTCTTT,CASKNWDSGTEAFF
TRBJ1-1,TRBV6-5,TRBD1,.,TGTGCCAGCAGTTACGATGGGACAGAGAACACTGAAGCTTTCTTT,CASSYDGTENTEAFF
TRBJ2-7,TRBV28,TRBD2,.,TGTGCCAGCAGTGCGGGAGGGAGCTACGAGCAGTACTTC,CASSAGGSYEQYF
TRBJ1-2,TRBV6-5,.,.,TGTGCCAGCAGACGTCGAGACACCGATAACTATGGCTACACCTTC,CASRRRDTDNYGYTF
TRBJ2-7,TRBV5-1,TRBD2,once,TGCGCCAGCAGCTTCGGGTTGCGGGAGGGGGGCGAGCAGTACTTC,CASSFGLREGGEQYF
TRBJ1-3,TRBV7-9,TRBD1,few,TGTGCCAGCAGCTGGGACAGGGGTCACACCATATATTTT,CASSWDRGHTIYF
TRBJ1-1,TRBV7-9,.,few,TGTGCCAGCAGCTTAGTAGTAGGGGTGACTGAAGCTTTCTTT,CASSLVVGVTEAFF
TRBJ2-7,TRBV5-1,TRBD2,.,TGCGCCAGCAGCTTGGTACTAGCGGGAGTGAAGTACTTC,CASSLVLAGVKYF
TRBJ2-7,TRBV15,TRBD1,.,TGTGCCACCAGCTGGGACAGAGACTACGAGCAGTACTTC,CATSWDRDYEQYF
TRBJ2-1,TRBV4-3,TRBD2,.,TGCGCCAGCAGCCAAGAACTAGCGGGCTACAATGAGCAGTTCTTC,CASSQELAGYNEQFF
TRBJ2-5,TRBV2,TRBD2,.,TGTGCCAGCAGCCTCCTTGGTACGGGAGGATTACAAGAGACCCAGTACTTC,CASSLLGTGGLQETQYF
TRBJ2-1,TRBV10-1,TRBD1,.,TGCGCCAGCAGTGTTGGGACAGGGGGGTACAATGAGCAGTTCTTC,CASSVGTGGYNEQFF
TRBJ1-1,TRBV5-8,.,.,TGTGCCAGCAGCTTGGGACAGGCGAGCGTAAACACTGAAGCTTTCTTT,CASSLGQASVNTEAFF
TRBJ1-5,TRBV19,TRBD1,once,TGTGCCAGTAGTATAGTTAGAAACAGGGGGCAGGAGCCCCAGCATTTT,CASSIVRNRGQEPQHF